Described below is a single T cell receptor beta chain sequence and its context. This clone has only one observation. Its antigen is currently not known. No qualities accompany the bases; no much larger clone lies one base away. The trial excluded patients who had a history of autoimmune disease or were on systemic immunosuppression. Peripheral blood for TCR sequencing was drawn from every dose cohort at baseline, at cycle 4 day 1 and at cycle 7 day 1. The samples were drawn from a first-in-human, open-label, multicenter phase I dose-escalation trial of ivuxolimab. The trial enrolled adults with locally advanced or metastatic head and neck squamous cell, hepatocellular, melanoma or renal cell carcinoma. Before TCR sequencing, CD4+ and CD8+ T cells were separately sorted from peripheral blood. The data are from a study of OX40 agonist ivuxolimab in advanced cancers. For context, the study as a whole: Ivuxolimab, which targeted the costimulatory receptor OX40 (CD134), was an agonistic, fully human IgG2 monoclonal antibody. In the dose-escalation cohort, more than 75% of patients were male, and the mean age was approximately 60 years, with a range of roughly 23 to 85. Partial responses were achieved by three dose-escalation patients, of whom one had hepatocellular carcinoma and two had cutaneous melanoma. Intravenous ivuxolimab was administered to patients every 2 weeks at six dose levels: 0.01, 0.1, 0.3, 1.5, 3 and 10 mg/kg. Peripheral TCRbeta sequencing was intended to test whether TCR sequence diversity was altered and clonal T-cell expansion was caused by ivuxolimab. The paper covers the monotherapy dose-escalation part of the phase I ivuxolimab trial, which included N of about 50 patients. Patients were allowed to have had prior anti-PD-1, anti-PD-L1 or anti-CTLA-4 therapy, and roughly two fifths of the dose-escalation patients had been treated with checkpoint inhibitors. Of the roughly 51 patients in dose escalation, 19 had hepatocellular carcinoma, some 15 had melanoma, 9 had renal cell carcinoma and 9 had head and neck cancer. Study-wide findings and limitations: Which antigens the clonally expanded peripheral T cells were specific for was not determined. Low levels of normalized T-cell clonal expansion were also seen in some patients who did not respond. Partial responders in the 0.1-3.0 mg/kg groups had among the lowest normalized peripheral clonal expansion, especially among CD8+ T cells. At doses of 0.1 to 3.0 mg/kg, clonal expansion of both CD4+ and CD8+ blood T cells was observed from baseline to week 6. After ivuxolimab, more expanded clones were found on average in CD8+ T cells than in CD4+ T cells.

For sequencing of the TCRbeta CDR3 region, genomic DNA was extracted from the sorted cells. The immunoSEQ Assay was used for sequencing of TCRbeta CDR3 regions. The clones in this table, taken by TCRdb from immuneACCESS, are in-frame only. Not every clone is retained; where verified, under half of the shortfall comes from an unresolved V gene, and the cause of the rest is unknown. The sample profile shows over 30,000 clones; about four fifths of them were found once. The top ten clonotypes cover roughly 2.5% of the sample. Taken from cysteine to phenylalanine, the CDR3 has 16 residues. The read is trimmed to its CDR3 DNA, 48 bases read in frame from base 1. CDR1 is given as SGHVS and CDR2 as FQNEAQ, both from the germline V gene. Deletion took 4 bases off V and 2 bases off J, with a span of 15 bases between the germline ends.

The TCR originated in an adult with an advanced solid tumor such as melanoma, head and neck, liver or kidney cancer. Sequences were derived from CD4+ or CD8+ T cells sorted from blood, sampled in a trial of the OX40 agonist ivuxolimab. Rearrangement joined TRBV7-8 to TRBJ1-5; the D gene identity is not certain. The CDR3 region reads CASSYGEPRGNQPQHF. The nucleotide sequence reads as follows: TGTGCCAGCAGCTACGGGGAACCTCGGGGCAATCAGCCCCAGCATTTT.